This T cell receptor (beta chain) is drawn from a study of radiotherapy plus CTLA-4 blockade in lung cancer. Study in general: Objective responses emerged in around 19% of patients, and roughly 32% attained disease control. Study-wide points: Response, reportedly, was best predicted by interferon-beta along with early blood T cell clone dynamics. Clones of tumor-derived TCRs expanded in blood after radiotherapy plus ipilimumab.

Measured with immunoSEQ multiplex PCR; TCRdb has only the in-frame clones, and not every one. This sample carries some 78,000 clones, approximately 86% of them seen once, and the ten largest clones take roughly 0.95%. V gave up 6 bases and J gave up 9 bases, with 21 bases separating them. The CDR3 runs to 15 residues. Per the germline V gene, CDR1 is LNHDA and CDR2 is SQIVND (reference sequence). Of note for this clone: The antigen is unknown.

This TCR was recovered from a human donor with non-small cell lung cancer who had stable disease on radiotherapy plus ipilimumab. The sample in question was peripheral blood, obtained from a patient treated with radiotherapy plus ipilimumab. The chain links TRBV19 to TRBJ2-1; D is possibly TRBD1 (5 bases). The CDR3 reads CASSLTGGSPTEQFF. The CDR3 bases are TGTGCCAGTAGCCTTACAGGTGGCTCTCCCACTGAGCAGTTCTTC.